The 25 T cell receptor beta chains given below trace back to one sample, sequenced in a study of CD8 T cells in ankylosing spondylitis. TCRdb analysed the 5' RACE reads with MiXCR anew, one entry per CDR3 protein. Of about 240,000 distinct CDR3 sequences listed, over 8.5% were seen once; the top ten hold less than 7.5%. Sequenced: blood, either unsorted or a sorted T cell fraction (not recorded which). Every receptor here comes from a male donor with ankylosing spondylitis or in good health (not recorded which).

This clonotype was picked up a small number of times. The V call is TRBV9, the J call TRBJ2-7, with D possibly being TRBD2 (5 bases). Trimming took 0 bases from V and 4 from J, leaving 14 bases between them. CDR3 length: 15 amino acids. CDR1 is SGDLS and CDR2 is YYNGEE in the germline V gene. CDR3 loop: CASSVDGGSGYEQYF. The CDR3 DNA reads as TGTGCCAGCAGCGTAGATGGTGGGAGCGGATACGAGCAGTACTTC.

This clonotype turned up a few times. This sequence joins TRBV28 and TRBJ1-2, with D perhaps TRBD1 (5 bases). This CDR3 comprises 12 residues. V shed 4 bases and J shed 7 bases, with 10 bases lying between them. Germline V gives CDR1 MDHEN, CDR2 SYDVKM. This CDR3 is CASSSQETGYTF. CDR3 coding DNA: TGTGCCAGCAGTTCACAGGAGACTGGCTACACCTTC.

This clonotype has at least ten counts. The V call is TRBV29-1, the J call TRBJ2-1; 7 bases fit TRBD1. In germline, CDR1 is SQVTM, CDR2 ANQGSEA. The CDR3 spans 12 residues. J gave up 8 bases and V 4 bases, and 5 bases lay outside the gene matches. CDR3 residues: CSVGRQGYEQFF. The CDR3 nucleotides read TGCAGCGTTGGACGACAGGGCTATGAGCAGTTCTTC.

This clonotype has at least ten counts. This sequence joins TRBV27 and TRBJ1-5; 7 bases line up with TRBD1. The J segment lost 2 bases and the V segment lost 5 bases, leaving 9 bases of the junction unmatched. The CDR3 has 16 residues. The germline V gene has CDR1 MNHEY and CDR2 SMNVEV (reference sequence). The CDR3 DNA is TGTGCCAGCAGTCACAGGGGAGGGGGTGGCAATCAGCCCCAGCATTTT. It translates to CASSHRGGGGNQPQHF.

This clonotype came up many times. The J gene is TRBJ1-1, the V gene TRBV10-3; TRBD1 might be the D (5 bases). The CDR3 is 14 residues long. Germline CDR1 is ENHRY and CDR2 is SYGVKD. Trimming cost V 8 bases and J 0 bases, with 13 bases left between them. The CDR3 DNA is TGTGCCATCCGGGACCCTAGAGTGAACACTGAAGCTTTCTTT. This encodes CAIRDPRVNTEAFF.

This clonotype has a count of ten or more. The chain links TRBV2 to TRBJ1-3; D uncertain. CDR3 length: 13 residues. V was pared by 0 bases and J by 4 bases, with 4 bases between. Germline CDR1 reads SNHLY; CDR2 reads FYNNEI. The CDR3 reads CASSEAPGNTIYF. The DNA for the CDR3 is TGTGCCAGCAGTGAAGCGCCCGGAAACACCATATATTTT.

This clonotype was observed many times. For the CDR3, the DNA is TGTGCCAGCAGCCAAGGTGTCAGGGGGATAAGATCCTACGAGCAGTACTTC. This translates into CASSQGVRGIRSYEQYF. The rearrangement joins TRBV4-2 to TRBJ2-7; TRBD1 matches 7 bases. The CDR3 consists of 17 residues. Germline values: CDR1 LGHNA, CDR2 YNFKEQ. V lost 1 base, J lost 1 base, and 10 bases stayed unmatched.

This clonotype was recorded many times. This chain connects TRBV3-1 to TRBJ1-5; D is ambiguous. The CDR3 covers 15 residues. Germline V lookup: CDR1 LGHDT, CDR2 YNNKEL (reference sequence). V lost 0 bases, J lost 5 bases, and 11 bases lay in between. CDR3 nucleotide sequence: TGTGCCAGCAGCCAAGATGGGCAGGAGCATCAGCCCCAGCATTTT. It yields the protein CASSQDGQEHQPQHF. Complete variable domain (other parts from reference TRBV3-1 and TRBJ1-5): DTAVSQTPKYLVTQMGNDKSIKCEQNLGHDTMYWYKQDSKKFLKIMFSYNNKELIINETVPNRFSPKSPDKAHLNLHINSLELGDSAVYFCASSQDGQEHQPQHFGDGTRLSIL.

Ten or more counts support this clonotype. The gene calls are TRBV20-1 and TRBJ1-5; D possibly corresponds to TRBD1 (5 bases). Deletions cut 0 bases from V and 9 bases from J, with 12 bases between. The CDR3 has 13 residues. CDR1 is DFQATT, CDR2 SNEGSKA, per germline (reference sequence). The CDR3 nucleotides read TGCAGTGCTAGAGATTCCCCGAGGGGGCCCCAGCATTTT. As protein: CSARDSPRGPQHF.

The CDR3 nucleotides are TGTGCCAGCAGTAAACCGGGACCGGGGTCAGATAACTATGGCTACACCTTC. Translated, it gives CASSKPGPGSDNYGYTF. The V and J genes are TRBV27 and TRBJ1-2, with D perhaps matching TRBD1 (5 bases). Germline-derived CDR1 and CDR2 are MNHEY and SMNVEV (reference sequence). The CDR3 loop spans 17 amino acids. Trimming took 5 bases from V and 1 from J, leaving 20 bases between them.

This clonotype was picked up many times. V usage is TRBV5-1 and J usage is TRBJ2-5; D ambiguous. V was pared by 4 bases and J by 0 bases, with 25 bases between. CDR3 size: 19 residues. Germline V CDR1 and CDR2: SGHRS, YFSETQ. CDR3 nucleotide sequence: TGCGCCAGCAGCCCGACCCGGCCTCCCCGCGGTTGGGACCAAGAGACCCAGTACTTC. Amino acid sequence: CASSPTRPPRGWDQETQYF.

This clonotype was found many times. This rearrangement joins TRBV5-1 to TRBJ1-1; 9 bases align to TRBD1. CDR3 length: 15 amino acids. Trimming cost V 4 bases and J 1 base; bases outside gene matches: 5. CDR1 is SGHRS and CDR2 is YFSETQ in the germline V gene. The CDR3 sequence: CASSREGQGNTEAFF. The CDR3 region has the DNA TGCGCCAGCAGCAGAGAGGGACAGGGGAACACTGAAGCTTTCTTT.

Note on this clonotype: Just one base apart from a much larger clone, this may be a read error. The chain has TRBV7-9 and TRBJ2-7; D not resolved. Germline assignment: CDR1 SEHNR and CDR2 FQNEAQ (reference sequence). The CDR3 runs to 12 residues. The ends were cut back, 6 bases at V and 2 bases at J, with 8 bases in the middle. CDR3 sequence reads: CASSLNPYEQYF. CDR3 bases: TGTGCCAGCAGTTTGAACCCCTACGAGCAGTACTTC.

The chain has TRBV7-6 and TRBJ2-1; 13 bases align to TRBD2. This CDR3 region has 19 residues. Trimming at V came to 1 base and at J to 7 bases, leaving 13 bases not matched to a gene. The germline gives CDR1 SGHVS, CDR2 FNYEAQ. In DNA form, the CDR3 reads TGTGCCAGCAGCTTAGTGTGGGCAGGGACTAGCGGGATGGAGAATGAGCAGTTCTTC. Its translation: CASSLVWAGTSGMENEQFF.

Many counts were recorded for this clonotype. The V gene is TRBV6-5, the J gene TRBJ1-5; 7 bases are shared with TRBD1. CDR3 size: 15 residues. Germline CDR1 and CDR2: MNHEY and SVGAGI. V shed 7 bases and J 0 bases; nucleotides not matched to a gene: 6. DNA for the CDR3: TGTGCCAGCATTCTCAGGGGGGATAGCAATCAGCCCCAGCATTTT. It is translated as CASILRGDSNQPQHF.

This clonotype has more than one count but fewer than ten. The CDR3 here is CASSPREGLAGAYEQYF. The CDR3 coding sequence is TGTGCCAGCAGTCCCCGGGAAGGGCTAGCGGGAGCGTACGAGCAGTACTTC. The genes are TRBV27 and TRBJ2-7; 10 nucleotides match TRBD2. CDR1 MNHEY and CDR2 SMNVEV come from the germline V gene (reference sequence). V shed 5 bases, J shed 4 bases, and the junction held 14 bases outside the gene matches. The CDR3 is 17 amino acids.

The table lists this clonotype with a few counts. The genes are TRBV15 and TRBJ2-1, with 12 bases aligning to TRBD2. The CDR3 consists of 15 residues. Germline V gene data show CDR1 as LNHNV and CDR2 as YYDKDF (reference sequence). With 5 bases clipped from V and 4 bases from J, the junction kept 3 bases outside the gene matches. The DNA for the CDR3 is TGTGCCACCAGCCCGACTAGCGGGAGTTACAATGAGCAGTTCTTC. This codes for CATSPTSGSYNEQFF.

The table lists this clonotype with many counts. This rearrangement joins TRBV12-3 or TRBV12-4 to TRBJ2-7; the D gene is possibly TRBD1 (6 bases). V was shortened by 5 bases and J by 2 bases, with 16 bases between the two germline ends. The CDR3 runs 15 residues. CDR3 coding DNA: TGTGCCAGCAGTCCCGGACAGCTACAAACCTACGAGCAGTACTTC. Translating it yields CASSPGQLQTYEQYF.

This clonotype appeared a few times. V gene TRBV11-1 combines with J gene TRBJ1-2; D is undetermined. Germline CDR1 and CDR2: SGHAT and FQDESV (reference sequence). Deletions cut 4 bases from V and 3 bases from J, with 15 bases between. This CDR3 spans 15 amino acids. CDR3 loop: CASSSAGPPDYGYTF. The CDR3 DNA reads TGTGCCAGCAGCTCAGCGGGCCCTCCGGACTATGGCTACACCTTC.

CDR3 nucleotides: TGCGCCAGCAGCCAAGGGGTGGGGGCGTTGGATCAGCCCCAGCATTTT. This translates into CASSQGVGALDQPQHF. J is TRBJ1-5 and V is TRBV4-1; the D gene is possibly TRBD1 (6 bases). Germline V gives CDR1 MGHRA, CDR2 YSYEKL. V lost 1 base and J lost 5, with 15 bases in between. The CDR3 covers 16 residues.

This clonotype occurred a few times. The chain joins TRBV6-6 to TRBJ2-5, with D maybe TRBD1 (6 bases). V lost 6 bases to trimming and J lost 3 bases, with 11 bases between them. This CDR3 has 13 amino acids. CDR1 is MNHNY and CDR2 is SVGAGI in the germline V gene (reference sequence). Here the CDR3 DNA reads TGTGCCAGCAGAAGGGACACCGAAGAGACCCAGTACTTC. Translated, it gives CASRRDTEETQYF.

The chain employs TRBV28 and TRBJ2-2, with a possible D match to TRBD2 (5 bases). This CDR3 is 13 amino acids long. Per germline, CDR1 MDHEN and CDR2 SYDVKM. V shed 8 bases and J shed 6 bases, with 13 bases lying between them. The CDR3 DNA reads as TGTGCCAGCCGGCGCGGGCTACCCGGGGAGCTGTTTTTT. It is translated as CASRRGLPGELFF.

There are a few counts of this clonotype. The chain uses TRBV5-1 and TRBJ2-1; 8 bases map to TRBD2. V lost 4 bases, J lost 0 bases, and 9 bases stayed unmatched. Germline lookup yields CDR1 SGHRS and CDR2 YFSETQ. CDR3 length: 17 residues. CDR3 sequence reads: CASSDETGGNSYNEQFF. CDR3 nucleotides: TGCGCCAGCAGCGACGAAACGGGGGGGAACTCCTACAATGAGCAGTTCTTC. The full variable domain, rest sourced from reference TRBV5-1 and TRBJ2-1, is KAGVTQTPRYLIKTRGQQVTLSCSPISGHRSVSWYQQTPGQGLQFLFEYFSETQRNKGNFPGRFSGRQFSNSRSEMNVSTLELGDSALYLCASSDETGGNSYNEQFFGPGTRLTVL.

There are many counts of this clonotype. The J gene is TRBJ1-1, the V gene TRBV5-1; tentative D call: TRBD1 (6 bases). This CDR3 has 13 residues. CDR1 and CDR2 from the germline V gene are SGHRS and YFSETQ. V was cut by 4 bases and J by 5 bases, with 12 bases left in between. CDR3: CASSRGGGTEAFF. CDR3 nucleotides: TGCGCCAGCAGCCGGGGGGGCGGAACTGAAGCTTTCTTT.

This clonotype has a handful of counts. The V and J genes are TRBV2 and TRBJ2-1; tentative D call: TRBD2 (6 bases). The V gene lost 3 bases and the J gene lost 0 bases, with 9 bases spanning the gap. Per the germline V gene, CDR1 is SNHLY and CDR2 is FYNNEI. CDR3 size: 15 residues. The CDR3 region has the DNA TGTGCCAGCAGTGATCGGGGGAACTCCTACAATGAGCAGTTCTTC. Amino acid sequence: CASSDRGNSYNEQFF. The full variable domain, its missing parts supplied by reference TRBV2 and TRBJ2-1, is EPEVTQTPSHQVTQMGQEVILRCVPISNHLYFYWYRQILGQKVEFLVSFYNNEISEKSEIFDDQFSVERPDGSNFTLKIRSTKLEDSAMYFCASSDRGNSYNEQFFGPGTRLTVL.